This T cell receptor beta chain was sequenced for a study of metastatic and nonmetastatic thyroid tumors. The overall study: Samples came from malignant and benign thyroid patients, and repertoires were compared across blood and tumor or nodule tissue.

Thyroid surgery was performed in patients who had received no treatment beforehand. The CDR3 is made up of 13 amino acids. Germline V lookup: CDR1 MNHEY, CDR2 SVGAGI. Comments on this clone: Antigen: not known. A read error may produce the germline difference seen at one junction end.

Study-level findings and limits: In both blood and tumor samples, TCR beta diversity was reported significantly higher for malignant than benign nodules.

TCRdb re-processed the PCR reads through MiXCR. The table lists about 26,000 clones, 15% of them singletons. This clonotype was obtained from a female donor with papillary thyroid cancer or a benign thyroid nodule (not recorded which). Some clones in this sample may be carry-over from other donors' samples. The sample was blood. This sequence joins TRBV6-5 and TRBJ2-1; D call uncertain. DNA of the CDR3: TGTGCCAGTAGTTACCTCGTGGTAAATGAGCAGTTCTTC. Residues: CASSYLVVNEQFF.